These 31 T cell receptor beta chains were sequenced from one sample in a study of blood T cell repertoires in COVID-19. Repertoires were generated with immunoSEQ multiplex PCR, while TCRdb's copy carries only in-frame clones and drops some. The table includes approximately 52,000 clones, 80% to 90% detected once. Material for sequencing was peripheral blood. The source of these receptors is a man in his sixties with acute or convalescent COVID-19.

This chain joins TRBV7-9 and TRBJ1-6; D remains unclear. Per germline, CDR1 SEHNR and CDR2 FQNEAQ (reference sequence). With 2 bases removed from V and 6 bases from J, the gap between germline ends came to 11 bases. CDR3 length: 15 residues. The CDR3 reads CASSLRRGGNSPLHF. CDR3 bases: TGTGCCAGCAGCTTAAGACGTGGAGGTAATTCACCCCTCCACTTT.

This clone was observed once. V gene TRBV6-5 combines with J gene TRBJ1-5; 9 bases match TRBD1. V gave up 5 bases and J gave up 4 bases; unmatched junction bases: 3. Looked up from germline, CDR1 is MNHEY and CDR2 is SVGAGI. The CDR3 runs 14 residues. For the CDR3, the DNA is TGTGCCAGCAGTCGACAGGGGGAGAATCAGCCCCAGCATTTT. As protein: CASSRQGENQPQHF.

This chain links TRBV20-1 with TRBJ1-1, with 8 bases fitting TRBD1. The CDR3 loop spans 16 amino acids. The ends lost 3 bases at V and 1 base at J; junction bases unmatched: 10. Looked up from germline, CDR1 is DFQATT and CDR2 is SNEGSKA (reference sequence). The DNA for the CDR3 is TGCAGTGCTAGTCGGGGCAGGGGGCGGAGGAACACTGAAGCTTTCTTT. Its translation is CSASRGRGRRNTEAFF.

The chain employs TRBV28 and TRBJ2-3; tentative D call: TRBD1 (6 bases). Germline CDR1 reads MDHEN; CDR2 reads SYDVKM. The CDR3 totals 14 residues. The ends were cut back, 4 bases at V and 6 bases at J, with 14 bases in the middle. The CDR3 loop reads CASSSQGLVDTQYF. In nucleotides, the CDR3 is TGTGCCAGCAGTTCCCAGGGGCTAGTGGATACGCAGTATTTT.

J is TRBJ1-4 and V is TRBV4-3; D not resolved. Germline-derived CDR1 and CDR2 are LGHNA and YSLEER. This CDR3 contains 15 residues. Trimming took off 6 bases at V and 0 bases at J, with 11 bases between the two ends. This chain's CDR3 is CASRGAVATNEKLFF. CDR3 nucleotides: TGCGCCAGCAGAGGAGCGGTTGCAACTAATGAAAAACTGTTTTTT.

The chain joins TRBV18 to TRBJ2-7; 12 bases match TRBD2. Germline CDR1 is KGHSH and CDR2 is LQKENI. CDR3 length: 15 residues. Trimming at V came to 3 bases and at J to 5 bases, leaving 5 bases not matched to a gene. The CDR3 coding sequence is TGTGCCAGCTCACCGTCCCGGACTAGCGGGAACGAGCAGTACTTC. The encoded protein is CASSPSRTSGNEQYF.

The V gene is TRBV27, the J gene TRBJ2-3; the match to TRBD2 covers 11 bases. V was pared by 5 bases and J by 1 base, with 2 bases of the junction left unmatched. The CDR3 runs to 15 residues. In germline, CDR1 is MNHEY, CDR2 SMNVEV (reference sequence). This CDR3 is CASSTGLAGTDTQYF. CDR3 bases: TGTGCCAGCAGTACGGGACTAGCGGGCACAGATACGCAGTATTTT.

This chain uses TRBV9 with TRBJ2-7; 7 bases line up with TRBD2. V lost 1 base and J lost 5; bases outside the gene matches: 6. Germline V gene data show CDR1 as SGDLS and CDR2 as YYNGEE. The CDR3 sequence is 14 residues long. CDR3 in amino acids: CASSVSGGTHEQYF. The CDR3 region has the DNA TGTGCCAGCAGCGTATCGGGGGGTACCCACGAGCAGTACTTC.

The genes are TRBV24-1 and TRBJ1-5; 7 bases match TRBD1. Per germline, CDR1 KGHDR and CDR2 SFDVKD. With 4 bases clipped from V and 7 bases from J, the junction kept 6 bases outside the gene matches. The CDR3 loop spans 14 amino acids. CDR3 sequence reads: CATSDPTGNQPQHF. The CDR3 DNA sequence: TGTGCCACCAGTGACCCGACAGGGAACCAGCCCCAGCATTTT.

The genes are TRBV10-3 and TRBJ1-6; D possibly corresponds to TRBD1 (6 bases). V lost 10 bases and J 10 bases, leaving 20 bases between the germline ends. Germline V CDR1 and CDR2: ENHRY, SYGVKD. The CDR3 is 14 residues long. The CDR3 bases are TGTGCCACCCGACCTGGGTCAGGGGACTCACCCCTCCACTTT. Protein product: CATRPGSGDSPLHF.

CDR3 sequence: CASSPGQVSNSPLHF. DNA of the CDR3: TGTGCCAGCAGCCCGGGACAGGTGTCGAATTCACCCCTCCACTTT. The chain carries TRBV7-6 and TRBJ1-6; TRBD1 agrees at 8 bases. The CDR3 length is 15 residues. Losses at the gene ends were 5 bases for V and 7 bases for J; bases not matched to a gene: 7. Germline V gene data show CDR1 as SGHVS and CDR2 as FNYEAQ.

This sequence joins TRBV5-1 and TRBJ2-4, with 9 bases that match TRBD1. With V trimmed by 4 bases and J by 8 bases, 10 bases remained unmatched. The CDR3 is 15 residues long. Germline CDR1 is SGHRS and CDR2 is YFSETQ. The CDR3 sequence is CASSPQGAQSYIQYF. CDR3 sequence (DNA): TGCGCCAGCAGCCCACAGGGGGCTCAATCGTACATTCAGTACTTC. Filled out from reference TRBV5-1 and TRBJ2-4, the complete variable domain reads KAGVTQTPRYLIKTRGQQVTLSCSPISGHRSVSWYQQTPGQGLQFLFEYFSETQRNKGNFPGRFSGRQFSNSRSEMNVSTLELGDSALYLCASSPQGAQSYIQYFGAGTRLSVL.

The CDR3 DNA sequence: TGTGCCAGCTCACCGCGACAGGGGGACACTGAAGCTTTCTTT. This sequence encodes CASSPRQGDTEAFF. V is TRBV18 and J is TRBJ1-1, with 9 positions matching TRBD1. V dropped 3 bases and J dropped 3; count of bases not matched to a gene: 2. CDR1 KGHSH and CDR2 LQKENI come from the germline V gene. The CDR3 length is 14 residues.

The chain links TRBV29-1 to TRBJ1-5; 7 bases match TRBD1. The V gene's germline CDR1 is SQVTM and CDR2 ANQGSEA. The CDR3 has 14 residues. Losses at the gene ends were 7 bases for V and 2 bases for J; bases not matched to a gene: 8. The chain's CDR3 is CSAGQSGGNQPQHF. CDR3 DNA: TGCAGCGCGGGACAGTCGGGGGGCAATCAGCCCCAGCATTTT. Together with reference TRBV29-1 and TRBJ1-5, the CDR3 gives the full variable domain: SAVISQKPSRDICQRGTSLTIQCQVDSQVTMMFWYRQQPGQSLTLIATANQGSEATYESGFVIDKFPISRPNLTFSTLTVSNMSPEDSSIYLCSAGQSGGNQPQHFGDGTRLSIL.

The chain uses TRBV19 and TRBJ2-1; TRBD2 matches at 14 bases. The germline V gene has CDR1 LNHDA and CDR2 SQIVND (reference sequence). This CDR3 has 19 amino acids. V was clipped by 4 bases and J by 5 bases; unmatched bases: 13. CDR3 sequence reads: CASSKTGLAGARRDNEQFF. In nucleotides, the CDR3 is TGTGCCAGTAGTAAAACGGGACTAGCGGGAGCCCGAAGGGACAATGAGCAGTTCTTC.

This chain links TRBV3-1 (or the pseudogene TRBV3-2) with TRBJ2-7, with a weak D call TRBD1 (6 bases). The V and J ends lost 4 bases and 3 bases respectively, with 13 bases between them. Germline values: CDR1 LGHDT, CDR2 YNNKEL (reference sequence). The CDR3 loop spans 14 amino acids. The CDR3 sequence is CASSLRQAYYEQYF. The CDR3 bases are TGTGCCAGCAGCCTACGACAGGCTTACTACGAGCAGTACTTC.

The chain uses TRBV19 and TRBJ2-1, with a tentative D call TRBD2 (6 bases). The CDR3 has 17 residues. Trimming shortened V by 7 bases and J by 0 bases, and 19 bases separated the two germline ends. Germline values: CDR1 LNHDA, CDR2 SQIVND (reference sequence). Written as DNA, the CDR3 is TGTGCCAGTAAGGGCACCCCCGGGGGTCCCTCCTACAATGAGCAGTTCTTC. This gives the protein CASKGTPGGPSYNEQFF.

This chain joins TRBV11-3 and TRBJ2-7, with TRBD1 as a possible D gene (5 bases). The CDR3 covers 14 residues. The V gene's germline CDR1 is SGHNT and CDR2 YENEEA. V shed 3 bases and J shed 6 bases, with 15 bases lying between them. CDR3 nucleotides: TGTGCCAGCAGCTTTTTCCAGGGCGCGGCCGAGCAGTACTTC. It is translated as CASSFFQGAAEQYF.

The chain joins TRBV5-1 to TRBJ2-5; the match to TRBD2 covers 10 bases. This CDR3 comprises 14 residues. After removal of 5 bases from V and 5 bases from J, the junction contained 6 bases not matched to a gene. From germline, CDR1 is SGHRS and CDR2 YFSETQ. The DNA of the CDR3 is TGCGCCAGCAGACCAGCGGGGGGGTCGGAGACCCAGTACTTC. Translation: CASRPAGGSETQYF.

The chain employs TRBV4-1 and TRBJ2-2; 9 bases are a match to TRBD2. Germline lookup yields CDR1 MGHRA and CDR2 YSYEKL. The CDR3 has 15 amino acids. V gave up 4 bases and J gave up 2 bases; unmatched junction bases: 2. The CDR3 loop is CASSPGTSNTGELFF. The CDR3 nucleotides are TGCGCCAGCAGCCCCGGGACTAGCAACACCGGGGAGCTGTTTTTT.

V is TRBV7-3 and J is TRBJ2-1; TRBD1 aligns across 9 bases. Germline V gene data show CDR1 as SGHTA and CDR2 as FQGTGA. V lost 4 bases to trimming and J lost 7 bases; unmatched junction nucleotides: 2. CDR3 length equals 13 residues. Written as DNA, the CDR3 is TGTGCCAGCAGCTCGGGACAGGGTAATGAGCAGTTCTTC. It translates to CASSSGQGNEQFF. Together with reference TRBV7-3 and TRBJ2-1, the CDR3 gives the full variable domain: GAGVSQTPSNKVTEKGKYVELRCDPISGHTALYWYRQSLGQGPEFLIYFQGTGAADDSGLPNDRFFAVRPEGSVSTLKIQRTERGDSAVYLCASSSGQGNEQFFGPGTRLTVL.

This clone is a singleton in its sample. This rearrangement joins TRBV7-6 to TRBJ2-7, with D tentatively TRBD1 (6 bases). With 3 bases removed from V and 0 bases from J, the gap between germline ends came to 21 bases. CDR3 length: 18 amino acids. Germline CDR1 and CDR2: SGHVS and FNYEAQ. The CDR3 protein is CASSLGAPGHQSSYEQYF. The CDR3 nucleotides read TGTGCCAGCAGCTTGGGGGCCCCGGGACACCAGTCCTCCTACGAGCAGTACTTC.

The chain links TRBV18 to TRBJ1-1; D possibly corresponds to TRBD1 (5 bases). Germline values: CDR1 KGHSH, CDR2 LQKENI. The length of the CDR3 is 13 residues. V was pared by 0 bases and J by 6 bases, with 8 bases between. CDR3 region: CASSPPGGAEAFF. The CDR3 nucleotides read TGTGCCAGCTCACCACCGGGGGGGGCTGAAGCTTTCTTT.

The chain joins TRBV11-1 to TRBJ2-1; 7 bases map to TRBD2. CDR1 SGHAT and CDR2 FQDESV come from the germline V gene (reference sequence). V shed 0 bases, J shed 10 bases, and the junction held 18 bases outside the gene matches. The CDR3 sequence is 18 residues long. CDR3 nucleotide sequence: TGTGCCAGCAGCTTAGCTGGGGGGAGGGCCTTATTCACCGTAGAGCAGTTCTTC. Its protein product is CASSLAGGRALFTVEQFF.

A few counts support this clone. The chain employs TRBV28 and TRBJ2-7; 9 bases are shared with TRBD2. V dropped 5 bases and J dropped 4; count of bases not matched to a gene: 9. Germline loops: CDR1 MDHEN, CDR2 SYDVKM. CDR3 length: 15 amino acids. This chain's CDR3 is CASSPHGAGGYEQYF. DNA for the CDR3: TGTGCCAGCAGTCCGCACGGGGCGGGAGGGTACGAGCAGTACTTC. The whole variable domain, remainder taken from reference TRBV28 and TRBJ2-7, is DVKVTQSSRYLVKRTGEKVFLECVQDMDHENMFWYRQDPGLGLRLIYFSYDVKMKEKGDIPEGYSVSREKKERFSLILESASTNQTSMYLCASSPHGAGGYEQYFGPGTRLTVT.

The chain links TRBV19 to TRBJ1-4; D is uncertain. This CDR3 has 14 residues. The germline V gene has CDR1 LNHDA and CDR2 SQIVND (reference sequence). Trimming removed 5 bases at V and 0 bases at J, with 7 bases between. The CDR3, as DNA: TGTGCCAGTAGTCCTTACTCAACTAATGAAAAACTGTTTTTT. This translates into CASSPYSTNEKLFF.

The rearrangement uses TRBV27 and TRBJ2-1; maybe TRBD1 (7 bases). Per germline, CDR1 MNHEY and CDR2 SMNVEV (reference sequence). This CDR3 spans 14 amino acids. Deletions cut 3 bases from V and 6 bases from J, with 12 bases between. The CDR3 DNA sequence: TGTGCCAGCAGTTTGGGCAGGGGGGTCAATGAGCAGTTCTTC. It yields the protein CASSLGRGVNEQFF.

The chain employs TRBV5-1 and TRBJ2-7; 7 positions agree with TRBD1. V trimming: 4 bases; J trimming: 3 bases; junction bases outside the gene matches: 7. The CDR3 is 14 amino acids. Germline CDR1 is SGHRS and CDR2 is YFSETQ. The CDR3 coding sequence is TGCGCCAGCAGCGATGACAGGGCCCGCTACGAGCAGTACTTC. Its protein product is CASSDDRARYEQYF.

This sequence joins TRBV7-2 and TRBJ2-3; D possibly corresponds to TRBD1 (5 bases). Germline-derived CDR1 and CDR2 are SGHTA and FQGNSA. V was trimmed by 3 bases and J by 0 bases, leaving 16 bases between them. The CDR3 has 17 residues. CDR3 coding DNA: TGTGCCAGCAGCTTCGCCTTGAGACAGCTAAGCACAGATACGCAGTATTTT. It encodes CASSFALRQLSTDTQYF.

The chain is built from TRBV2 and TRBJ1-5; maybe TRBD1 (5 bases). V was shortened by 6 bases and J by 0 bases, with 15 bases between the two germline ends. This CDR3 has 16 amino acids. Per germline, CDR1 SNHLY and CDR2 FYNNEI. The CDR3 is CASRQQDTNSNQPQHF. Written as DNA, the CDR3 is TGTGCCAGCAGACAACAGGACACCAATAGCAATCAGCCCCAGCATTTT.

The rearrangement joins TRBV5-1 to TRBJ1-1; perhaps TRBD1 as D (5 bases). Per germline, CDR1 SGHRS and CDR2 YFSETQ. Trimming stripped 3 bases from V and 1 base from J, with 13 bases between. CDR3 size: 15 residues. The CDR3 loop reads CASSSFGRGNTEAFF. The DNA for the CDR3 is TGCGCCAGCAGCTCCTTCGGGAGGGGGAACACTGAAGCTTTCTTT.